These 30 T cell receptor beta chains originate from one sample sequenced in a study of neoadjuvant anti-PD-1 for oral cavity cancer. Clones were sequenced by immunoSEQ multiplex PCR, and TCRdb holds only the in-frame ones, with some missing. The repertoire holds over 65,000 clones, with approximately 85% as singletons. Time point described: after neoadjuvant nivolumab, at surgical resection. The specimen comprised PBMCs, sampled after nivolumab (anti-PD-1) treatment. The receptors originated from a person between 35 and 79 years old with oral cavity squamous cell carcinoma.

The chain carries TRBV11-1 and TRBJ1-4, with no clear D. The CDR3 covers 13 residues. Trimming took 5 bases from V and 4 from J, leaving 8 bases between them. The germline V gene has CDR1 SGHAT and CDR2 FQDESV (reference sequence). The CDR3 bases are TGTGCCAGCAGCCCGGACCTTAATGAAAAACTGTTTTTT. Encoded protein: CASSPDLNEKLFF. The entire variable domain, with the rest obtained from reference TRBV11-1 and TRBJ1-4, is as follows: EAEVAQSPRYKITEKSQAVAFWCDPISGHATLYWYRQILGQGPELLVQFQDESVVDDSQLPKDRFSAERLKGVDSTLKIQPAELGDSAMYLCASSPDLNEKLFFGSGTQLSVL.

The chain combines TRBV14 with TRBJ1-2; 8 bases are a match to TRBD1. CDR1 and CDR2 from the germline V gene are SGHDN and FVKESK. The junction had 4 bases not matched to a gene; V was cut back by 5 bases and J by 2 bases. This CDR3 contains 14 residues. Here the CDR3 reads CASSDRGSNYGYTF. The CDR3 nucleotides read TGTGCCAGCAGCGACAGGGGATCGAACTATGGCTACACCTTC.

V and J are TRBV27 and TRBJ2-5; D remains unclear. The CDR3 has 12 amino acids. Deletions cut 6 bases from V and 4 bases from J, with 9 bases between. Germline V gene sequence: CDR1 MNHEY, CDR2 SMNVEV (reference sequence). This CDR3 reads CASRKGLETQYF. The DNA for the CDR3 is TGTGCCAGCAGGAAGGGCCTAGAGACCCAGTACTTC.

The gene calls are TRBV29-1 and TRBJ2-5; D may be TRBD2 (6 bases). Germline V lookup: CDR1 SQVTM, CDR2 ANQGSEA. Deletions cut 4 bases from V and 5 bases from J, with 17 bases between. The length of the CDR3 is 14 residues. For the CDR3, the DNA is TGCAGCGTTGCCGCGGGACGAGCCGGGGAGACCCAGTACTTC. This sequence encodes CSVAAGRAGETQYF.

J is TRBJ2-2 and V is TRBV11-2; unclear D gene. The CDR3 extends over 12 amino acids. Germline V gives CDR1 SGHAT, CDR2 FQNNGV. The ends were cut back, 1 base at V and 7 bases at J, with 4 bases in the middle. CDR3 coding DNA: TGTGCCAGCAGCTTAGGGGTCGGGGAGCTGTTTTTT. Translation gives CASSLGVGELFF.

The rearrangement uses TRBV29-1 and TRBJ2-2, with a tentative D call TRBD1 (6 bases). Trimming took off 5 bases at V and 0 bases at J, with 13 bases between the two ends. CDR3 length equals 15 residues. In germline, CDR1 is SQVTM, CDR2 ANQGSEA. The CDR3 bases are TGCAGCGTTCTGGGGACATCCGCGAACACCGGGGAGCTGTTTTTT. The encoded protein is CSVLGTSANTGELFF.

V gene TRBV5-6 combines with J gene TRBJ1-2; no reliable D call. Per the germline V gene, CDR1 is SGHDT and CDR2 is YYEEEE. This CDR3 region has 14 residues. V gave up 4 bases and J gave up 4 bases, with 14 bases separating them. The CDR3 protein is CASSDLRGIYGYTF. The DNA for the CDR3 is TGTGCCAGCAGCGATCTTCGGGGAATCTATGGCTACACCTTC.

The chain joins TRBV9 to TRBJ2-1, with TRBD2 matching 8 bases. This CDR3 spans 15 amino acids. V gave up 0 bases and J gave up 2 bases; unmatched junction bases: 1. Germline values: CDR1 SGDLS, CDR2 YYNGEE. The CDR3 is CASSVVAGTYNEQFF. The CDR3 DNA sequence: TGTGCCAGCAGCGTAGTAGCGGGGACCTACAATGAGCAGTTCTTC.

The rearrangement links TRBV30 to TRBJ2-4; D unresolved. From germline, CDR1 is GTSNPN and CDR2 SVGIG (reference sequence). The CDR3 contains 12 residues. V was cut by 5 bases and J by 4 bases, with 9 bases left in between. The CDR3 nucleotides are TGTGCCTGGGAGTATTATAAAAACATTCAGTACTTC. It specifies CAWEYYKNIQYF.

The V and J genes are TRBV18 and TRBJ2-3; D perhaps matches TRBD1 (6 bases). The CDR3 has 13 amino acids. The germline V gene has CDR1 KGHSH and CDR2 LQKENI. V was pared by 3 bases and J by 5 bases, with 9 bases between. The CDR3 protein is CASSPHREDTQYF. DNA for the CDR3: TGTGCCAGCTCACCTCACAGGGAAGATACGCAGTATTTT.

DNA for the CDR3: TGCGCCAGCAGCTGGAGAAAGCGGGACACAGATACGCAGTATTTT. This codes for CASSWRKRDTDTQYF. V and J are TRBV5-1 and TRBJ2-3; 7 bases map to TRBD2. This CDR3 spans 15 amino acids. CDR1 and CDR2 (germline): SGHRS, YFSETQ. V lost 3 bases to trimming and J lost 2 bases; unmatched junction nucleotides: 6.

V and J are TRBV10-3 and TRBJ1-1; TRBD1 might be the D (6 bases). This CDR3 is built from 13 residues. Trimming took 8 bases from V and 1 from J, leaving 11 bases between them. Per germline, CDR1 ENHRY and CDR2 SYGVKD. The CDR3 region is CAIATGGNTEAFF. The CDR3 bases are TGTGCCATCGCGACAGGTGGGAACACTGAAGCTTTCTTT.

The chain carries TRBV4-1 and TRBJ2-1; 8 positions agree with TRBD1. V lost 3 bases, J lost 0 bases, and 7 bases stayed unmatched. From germline, CDR1 is MGHRA and CDR2 YSYEKL. The CDR3 totals 17 residues. The CDR3 DNA sequence: TGCGCCAGCAGCCAGGCCTCCAGGGGGCCCTCCTACAATGAGCAGTTCTTC. This gives the protein CASSQASRGPSYNEQFF.

J is TRBJ1-2 and V is TRBV5-1, with TRBD1 matching over 9 bases. Germline trimming cut 4 bases from V and 0 bases from J; bases unmatched to any gene: 4. CDR1 and CDR2 (germline): SGHRS, YFSETQ. The CDR3 totals 15 residues. The CDR3 here is CASSMTGGPNYGYTF. Here the CDR3 DNA reads TGCGCCAGCAGCATGACAGGGGGACCTAACTATGGCTACACCTTC.

The V call is TRBV11-2, the J call TRBJ2-1; 9 bases match TRBD2. J was trimmed by 6 bases and V by 4 bases; bases with no gene match: 4. This CDR3 spans 14 amino acids. Germline lookup yields CDR1 SGHAT and CDR2 FQNNGV. The CDR3 DNA reads as TGTGCCAGCAGCTCCCGGACTAGCGTCAATGAGCAGTTCTTC. It encodes CASSSRTSVNEQFF.

This clone appeared a few times. The chain uses TRBV5-1 and TRBJ2-2; no reliable D call. This CDR3 comprises 11 residues. The V gene's germline CDR1 is SGHRS and CDR2 YFSETQ. V lost 3 bases, J lost 8 bases, and 5 bases lay in between. The CDR3 DNA reads TGCGCCAGCAGCTGGGGAGGGGAGCTGTTTTTT. This sequence encodes CASSWGGELFF.

This chain uses TRBV6-5 with TRBJ1-1, with 8 bases aligning to TRBD1. The CDR3 is 14 residues long. CDR1 is MNHEY, CDR2 SVGAGI, per germline. J gave up 1 base and V 4 bases, and 2 bases lay outside the gene matches. In DNA form, the CDR3 reads TGTGCCAGCAGTTGGGACAGGAAGAACACTGAAGCTTTCTTT. It is translated as CASSWDRKNTEAFF.

Points on this clone: Distinct nucleotide sequences in the sample also encode this CDR3. In DNA, the CDR3 is TGCGCCAGCAGCTTGGGACAGAGTACGGATACGCAGTATTTT. Translated, it gives CASSLGQSTDTQYF. The chain carries TRBV5-1 and TRBJ2-3, with TRBD1 as a possible D gene (5 bases). Trimming stripped 0 bases from V and 6 bases from J, with 11 bases between. The CDR3 length is 14 residues. CDR1 and CDR2 from the germline V gene are SGHRS and YFSETQ. Complete variable domain (other parts from reference TRBV5-1 and TRBJ2-3): KAGVTQTPRYLIKTRGQQVTLSCSPISGHRSVSWYQQTPGQGLQFLFEYFSETQRNKGNFPGRFSGRQFSNSRSEMNVSTLELGDSALYLCASSLGQSTDTQYFGPGTRLTVL.

Only a few counts were recorded for this clone. This sequence joins TRBV5-1 and TRBJ1-2; a possible D gene is TRBD1 (6 bases). The CDR3 has 13 residues. With 2 bases removed from V and 2 bases from J, the gap between germline ends came to 7 bases. The germline V gene encodes CDR1 SGHRS and CDR2 YFSETQ. The CDR3 sequence is CASSFGQNYGYTF. CDR3 sequence (DNA): TGCGCCAGCAGCTTCGGACAGAACTATGGCTACACCTTC.

The CDR3 protein is CASSWGAGVNIHNEQFF. DNA for the CDR3: TGTGCCAGTAGTTGGGGAGCGGGGGTCAATATTCACAATGAGCAGTTCTTC. This chain joins TRBV19 and TRBJ2-1; 8 nucleotides agree with TRBD2. V was clipped by 5 bases and J by 5 bases; unmatched bases: 14. The CDR3 is made up of 17 amino acids. Germline CDR1 reads LNHDA; CDR2 reads SQIVND (reference sequence).

The chain joins TRBV2 to TRBJ2-5; TRBD1 might be the D (5 bases). V shed 6 bases and J shed 5 bases, with 13 bases lying between them. Looked up from germline, CDR1 is SNHLY and CDR2 is FYNNEI. This CDR3 has 13 amino acids. The CDR3 reads CASRLSGPETQYF. The DNA of the CDR3 is TGTGCCAGCAGACTTTCAGGGCCCGAGACCCAGTACTTC.

The V call is TRBV6-5, the J call TRBJ2-7; TRBD1 matches at 9 bases. Germline V lookup: CDR1 MNHEY, CDR2 SVGAGI. V was clipped by 8 bases and J by 3 bases; unmatched bases: 8. The CDR3 loop spans 14 amino acids. CDR3 nucleotide sequence: TGTGCCAGCCGTTCGGGACAGGGTGGCTACGAGCAGTACTTC. It codes for CASRSGQGGYEQYF.

CDR3 DNA sequence: TGCGCCAGCAGCCCCGGGACTAGGAAGTTCTTC. Amino acids: CASSPGTRKFF. This sequence joins TRBV4-1 and TRBJ2-1; the match to TRBD2 covers 8 bases. Trimming at V came to 4 bases and at J to 14 bases, leaving 4 bases not matched to a gene. Germline V gene sequence: CDR1 MGHRA, CDR2 YSYEKL. This CDR3 has 11 amino acids.

The genes are TRBV7-2 and TRBJ2-1; 8 bases align to TRBD1. Germline V CDR1 and CDR2: SGHTA, FQGNSA. The CDR3 has 15 amino acids. V was clipped by 5 bases and J by 3 bases; unmatched bases: 6. CDR3 coding DNA: TGTGCCAGCAGCACTAGTGGGACAGGCTACAATGAGCAGTTCTTC. Protein product: CASSTSGTGYNEQFF.

In its sample, this clone was seen once. The V gene is TRBV10-3, the J gene TRBJ2-2; D is possibly TRBD1 or TRBD2 (5 bases each). This CDR3 spans 15 amino acids. V gave up 3 bases and J gave up 7 bases, with 15 bases separating them. CDR1 is ENHRY and CDR2 is SYGVKD in the germline V gene. CDR3 region: CAISERGGEVGELFF. The DNA for the CDR3 is TGTGCCATCAGTGAACGTGGGGGAGAGGTCGGGGAGCTGTTTTTT.

The V gene is TRBV4-1, the J gene TRBJ1-1, with a possible D match to TRBD1 (5 bases). The CDR3 spans 14 residues. Germline loops: CDR1 MGHRA, CDR2 YSYEKL. Trimming cost V 1 base and J 3 bases, with 9 bases left between them. In nucleotides, the CDR3 is TGCGCCAGCAGCCAAGCCTGGGGGGACACTGAAGCTTTCTTT. Its protein is CASSQAWGDTEAFF.

V and J are TRBV28 and TRBJ1-5; D call uncertain. Between the trimmed V and J ends, which lost 3 bases and 7 bases, there was a span of 10 bases. The germline CDR1 and CDR2 sequences are MDHEN and SYDVKM. The CDR3 runs 13 residues. CDR3 DNA sequence: TGTGCCAGCAGTTTTCGTGGAGAACAGCCCCAGCATTTT. Translating it yields CASSFRGEQPQHF.

V usage is TRBV4-1 and J usage is TRBJ2-1, with 8 bases aligning to TRBD1. Germline loops: CDR1 MGHRA, CDR2 YSYEKL. The CDR3 is made up of 15 amino acids. Germline trimming cut 2 bases from V and 4 bases from J; bases unmatched to any gene: 4. CDR3 protein: CASSQSDREYNEQFF. The CDR3 nucleotides are TGCGCCAGCAGCCAATCGGACAGGGAATACAATGAGCAGTTCTTC.

This clone was detected once. The chain recombines TRBV6-1 with TRBJ1-2; 7 bases agree with TRBD1. V gave up 8 bases and J gave up 2 bases; unmatched junction bases: 8. Germline values: CDR1 MNHNS, CDR2 SASEGT. CDR3 size: 14 residues. For the CDR3, the DNA is TGTGCCAGCGGGCGGACAGGTTCAAACTATGGCTACACCTTC. This sequence encodes CASGRTGSNYGYTF.

This clone has just a few counts. V and J are TRBV13 and TRBJ2-3; D remains unclear. The V gene lost 5 bases and the J gene lost 1 base, with 7 bases spanning the gap. The CDR3 extends over 13 amino acids. The germline V gene encodes CDR1 PRHDT and CDR2 FYEKMQ (reference sequence). The CDR3 is CASSPWGTDTQYF. CDR3 nucleotide sequence: TGTGCCAGCAGCCCATGGGGCACAGATACGCAGTATTTT.